The T cell receptor beta chain described here comes from a study of metastatic and nonmetastatic thyroid tumors. Study information: Repertoires were compared across blood and tumor or nodule tissue from malignant and benign thyroid patients.

Every patient was untreated before thyroid surgery. As handled by the study authors: A classifier of distant metastasis in papillary thyroid cancer was built from CDR3 differences (across clinicopathological groups). TCRdb re-called the PCR reads with MiXCR. Here the V and J calls rest on TCRdb's processing, not on the authors' analysis. The sample records more than 35,000 clones, approximately 13% being singletons. Sequences were obtained from blood. This TCR was recovered from a female donor with papillary thyroid cancer or a benign thyroid nodule (not recorded which). Some clones in this sample may be carry-over from other donors' samples.

DNA of the CDR3: TGTGCCACCAGTGATCCAGCCGGGACAGGCGTCACAGATACGCAGTATTTT. Translation gives CATSDPAGTGVTDTQYF. The chain links TRBV24-1 to TRBJ2-3; TRBD1 agrees at 8 bases. CDR1 and CDR2 from the germline V gene are KGHDR and SFDVKD. V gave up 3 bases and J gave up 2 bases; unmatched junction bases: 9. CDR3 length: 17 residues.